The sequence of this TCR beta chain was determined in a study of shared clonotypes between healthy human individuals. Germline V gene sequence: CDR1 MDHEN, CDR2 SYDVKM. V lost 6 bases and J 1 base, leaving 18 bases between the germline ends. The CDR3 is 16 residues long. Clones were sequenced by immunoSEQ multiplex PCR, and TCRdb holds only the in-frame ones, with some missing. The repertoire holds about 2.1 million clones, with just under 95% as singletons. The naive CD8 subset, CD45RO-negative cells positively selected for CCR7, excluded terminally differentiated effector memory CD45RA+ cells. The sample comprised naive CD8+ T cells from PBMCs. The chain joins TRBV28 to TRBJ1-2; D unclear. This sequence was found in a man aged 18 to 29 in good health. Some clones in this sample may be carry-over from other donors' samples. CDR3 sequence (DNA): TGTGCCAGCAGCAGAATAAACAGTGCCTTTAACTATGGCTACACCTTC. Protein sequence: CASSRINSAFNYGYTF.